This T cell receptor beta chain stems from a study of T cells in Graves' hyperthyroidism and ophthalmopathy. The CDR3 is made up of 17 amino acids. CDR1 MNHNS and CDR2 SASEGT come from the germline V gene. Trimming cost V 7 bases and J 4 bases; bases outside gene matches: 11. Study-wide findings and caveats: The model identified upcoming ophthalmopathy a median approximately seven months ahead of onset.

The sample holds many counts of this clonotype. Its antigen is undetermined. PBMCs stemmed from over 7.5 ml fresh peripheral blood. There were TCR beta CDR3 regions amplified from RNA transcripts. HTBI primers were the set used in a first-round RT-PCR of the TCR CDR3. TCRdb reprocessed the multiplex PCR reads via MiXCR and lists one record per CDR3 protein. The sample carries around 700,000 distinct CDR3 sequences, roughly a sixth recorded once. Sequences were obtained from blood. The origin of this receptor is a woman aged 50 to 65 with Graves' hyperthyroidism that later progressed to Graves' ophthalmopathy. The chain combines TRBV6-1 with TRBJ2-5; 14 bases match TRBD2. The CDR3 coding sequence is TGTGCCAGCACCGGACTAGCGGGGGGCCCGGGGGGAGAGACCCAGTACTTC. Amino acid sequence: CASTGLAGGPGGETQYF.